There are a few counts of the clone carrying this T cell receptor (beta chain). The antigen remains undetermined. Distinct nucleotide sequences in the sample also encode this CDR3. Trimming pared 0 bases from V and 4 bases from J, leaving 7 bases between. The CDR3 runs 13 residues. Per germline, CDR1 SGHRS and CDR2 YFSETQ. The sample belongs to a study of CD8+ T cells in alopecia areata. Sequencing templates came from extracted RNA that was reverse transcribed into cDNA. Here immunoSEQ multiplex PCR was the method, and the copy in TCRdb shows in-frame clones only, minus some. Here the sample spans hundreds of thousands of clones, around two thirds being singletons. The study's findings and limits: Higher clonality and more expanded CD8+ clones appeared in lesional than normal scalp.

The rearrangement uses TRBV5-1 and TRBJ2-5; either TRBD1 or TRBD2 may supply D (5 bases each). The sequence was obtained from a human donor with alopecia areata. This specimen consisted of CD4+ T cells sorted from blood, obtained at week 0. The CDR3, as DNA: TGCGCCAGCAGCTTGGGGGGACGAGAGACCCAGTACTTC. Residues: CASSLGGRETQYF.